These 25 T cell receptor beta chains were sequenced from one sample in a study of cytomegalovirus exposure and HLA in healthy donors. The primer mix had 60 Vbeta and 13 Jbeta primers. Sequenced by immunoSEQ multiplex PCR; TCRdb stores in-frame clones only, minus some. This sample yields under 250,000 clones, of which around 80% are seen a single time; about 4.6% belongs to the top ten. Material for sequencing was PBMCs. The receptors shown here come from a woman younger than 45 in good health and CMV-seropositive.

The V gene is TRBV7-9, the J gene TRBJ2-1; 9 bases align to TRBD2. Germline V CDR1 and CDR2: SEHNR, FQNEAQ (reference sequence). The CDR3 is made up of 17 amino acids. The V gene end was trimmed by 5 bases and the J gene end by 4 bases; junction bases not matched to a gene: 12. The CDR3 DNA is TGTGCCAGCAGCCCTAATTTAGCGGGAGATCCTTACAATGAGCAGTTCTTC. Its protein is CASSPNLAGDPYNEQFF.

The chain employs TRBV29-1 and TRBJ1-1; 7 nucleotides match TRBD1. This CDR3 comprises 15 residues. With V trimmed by 0 bases and J by 1 base, 5 bases remained unmatched. CDR1 is SQVTM and CDR2 is ANQGSEA in the germline V gene. This chain's CDR3 is CSVEDPYRGNTEAFF. CDR3 sequence (DNA): TGCAGCGTTGAAGATCCCTACAGGGGGAACACTGAAGCTTTCTTT.

This clone has just one count. The chain carries TRBV4-2 and TRBJ1-5; no firm D call. The CDR3 loop spans 15 amino acids. The germline V and J ends were trimmed by 1 base and 7 bases, with 14 bases remaining between them. The germline CDR1 and CDR2 sequences are LGHNA and YNFKEQ. In DNA form, the CDR3 reads TGTGCCAGCAGCCAAGGAGGCGGGTGGGAGCAGCCCCAGCATTTT. Protein sequence: CASSQGGGWEQPQHF.

The chain links TRBV10-2 to TRBJ1-5; 10 bases agree with TRBD1. V lost 2 bases and J lost 4; bases outside the gene matches: 14. Per germline, CDR1 WSHSY and CDR2 SAAADI. The CDR3 has 19 amino acids. The CDR3 DNA is TGCGCCAGCAGTGAGGCAAGGGGACAGGGGCCGTTTTGGAATCAGCCCCAGCATTTT. It specifies CASSEARGQGPFWNQPQHF.

V gene TRBV7-2 combines with J gene TRBJ2-7; TRBD2 matches 7 bases. The CDR3 covers 14 residues. Germline CDR1 is SGHTA and CDR2 is FQGNSA. V was clipped by 4 bases and J by 3 bases; unmatched bases: 6. The chain's CDR3 is CASSSQGGVYEQYF. CDR3 DNA: TGTGCCAGCAGCTCCCAGGGAGGGGTCTACGAGCAGTACTTC. Drawing the rest from reference TRBV7-2 and TRBJ2-7, the complete variable domain is GAGVSQSPSNKVTEKGKDVELRCDPISGHTALYWYRQSLGQGLEFLIYFQGNSAPDKSGLPSDRFSAERTGGSVSTLTIQRTQQEDSAVYLCASSSQGGVYEQYFGPGTRLTVT.

The CDR3 protein is CASILRDRGYYGYTF. The CDR3 DNA sequence: TGTGCCAGCATTCTCCGGGACAGGGGATACTATGGCTACACCTTC. This chain connects TRBV11-2 to TRBJ1-2; 10 nucleotides align to TRBD1. With V trimmed by 7 bases and J by 3 bases, 8 bases remained unmatched. CDR1 is SGHAT, CDR2 FQNNGV, per germline. This CDR3 contains 15 residues.

This clone appeared a single time. The chain employs TRBV21-1 and TRBJ2-1; TRBD2, the table's D call, lacks a check against the DNA. TRBV21-1 has pseudogene status. CDR3 length: 15 amino acids. Written as DNA, the CDR3 is TGTGCCAGCACCCCGGGACTACCCTCCTACAATGAGCAGTTCTTC. Its translation is CASTPGLPSYNEQFF.

V usage is TRBV5-1 and J usage is TRBJ2-1; D is perhaps TRBD2 (6 bases). This CDR3 has 13 residues. V lost 5 bases and J 7 bases, leaving 13 bases between the germline ends. Looked up from germline, CDR1 is SGHRS and CDR2 is YFSETQ. The CDR3 region is CASSPGLPNEQFF. The CDR3 DNA is TGCGCCAGCAGTCCGGGACTTCCGAATGAGCAGTTCTTC.

This chain connects TRBV5-1 to TRBJ2-6, with 7 bases fitting TRBD2. V lost 4 bases and J lost 2; bases outside the gene matches: 0. The CDR3 loop spans 14 amino acids. Germline V lookup: CDR1 SGHRS, CDR2 YFSETQ. The CDR3: CASSGGAGANVLTF. The DNA of the CDR3 is TGCGCCAGCAGCGGGGGGGCTGGGGCCAACGTCCTGACTTTC.

This chain connects TRBV5-1 to TRBJ1-2; no clear D. With 0 bases removed from V and 8 bases from J, the gap between germline ends came to 11 bases. The CDR3 covers 13 residues. Germline assignment: CDR1 SGHRS and CDR2 YFSETQ. In DNA form, the CDR3 reads TGCGCCAGCAGCTTGGGGGCAGCTTGGGGCTACACCTTC. Translated, it gives CASSLGAAWGYTF.

The table lists this clone with a count of one. V and J are TRBV7-6 and TRBJ2-5; 12 bases match TRBD1. There are 18 residues in the CDR3. V lost 7 bases and J lost 2; bases outside the gene matches: 14. Per germline, CDR1 SGHVS and CDR2 FNYEAQ. CDR3 sequence: CASTAPRGTGGLQETQYF. In nucleotides, the CDR3 is TGTGCCAGCACCGCCCCCAGGGGGACAGGGGGCCTTCAAGAGACCCAGTACTTC.

The DNA of the CDR3 is TGCGCCAGCAGCCAAGATTATAAGGGAGGGGGTAACACCGGGGAGCTGTTTTTT. This sequence encodes CASSQDYKGGGNTGELFF. The rearrangement joins TRBV4-1 to TRBJ2-2; possible D gene TRBD2, 7 bases. CDR1 and CDR2 from the germline V gene are MGHRA and YSYEKL. Trimming removed 0 bases from V and 2 bases from J, with 16 bases in between. The CDR3 totals 18 residues.

The CDR3, as DNA: TGTGCCTGGAGGTGGGCCGGCCACGAGCAGTACTTC. This translates into CAWRWAGHEQYF. The chain carries TRBV30 and TRBJ2-7; no firm D call. CDR1 and CDR2 (germline): GTSNPN, SVGIG (reference sequence). The CDR3 extends over 12 amino acids. Trimming took 3 bases from V and 5 from J, leaving 11 bases between them. Supplemented by reference TRBV30 and TRBJ2-7, the full variable domain reads SQTIHQWPATLVQPVGSPLSLECTVEGTSNPNLYWYRQAAGRGLQLLFYSVGIGQISSEVPQNLSASRPQDRQFILSSKKLLLSDSGFYLCAWRWAGHEQYFGPGTRLTVT.

CDR3 sequence: CASSSRRASLNTEAFF. In nucleotides, the CDR3 is TGTGCCAGCAGCTCCCGCAGGGCTTCCCTGAACACTGAAGCTTTCTTT. The chain combines TRBV5-4 with TRBJ1-1, with D perhaps matching TRBD1 (5 bases). Looked up from germline, CDR1 is SGHNT and CDR2 is YYREEE (reference sequence). The CDR3 consists of 16 residues. Trimming stripped 3 bases from V and 0 bases from J, with 15 bases between.

The CDR3 nucleotides are TGTGCCAGCAGCTCCCCCCCGAGCGGAGGAGGGACTGAAGCTTTCTTT. This encodes CASSSPPSGGGTEAFF. This chain joins TRBV7-9 and TRBJ1-1; the D is unclear. CDR1 and CDR2 from the germline V gene are SEHNR and FQNEAQ (reference sequence). The CDR3 length is 16 residues. V lost 4 bases, J lost 5 bases, and 20 bases lay in between.

This rearrangement joins TRBV7-6 to TRBJ2-5, with 12 positions matching TRBD2. V trimming: 5 bases; J trimming: 5 bases; junction bases outside the gene matches: 6. Germline V gene data show CDR1 as SGHVS and CDR2 as FNYEAQ. The CDR3 has 15 amino acids. The CDR3 loop is CASSVAGTSGETQYF. DNA for the CDR3: TGTGCCAGCAGCGTCGCCGGGACTAGCGGGGAGACCCAGTACTTC.

J is TRBJ2-7 and V is TRBV7-2, with 8 bases lining up with TRBD2. CDR1 is SGHTA and CDR2 is FQGNSA in the germline V gene. The junction had 4 bases not matched to a gene; V was cut back by 5 bases and J by 4 bases. The CDR3 loop spans 13 amino acids. Here the CDR3 reads CASSPVAGYEQYF. The CDR3 DNA follows: TGTGCCAGCAGCCCGGTAGCGGGGTACGAGCAGTACTTC.

The CDR3 bases are TGTGCCAGTAGCCGATCGACAGGGAACTATGGCTACACCTTC. It yields the protein CASSRSTGNYGYTF. This chain uses TRBV19 with TRBJ1-2, with TRBD1 identical over 7 bases. The CDR3 totals 14 residues. V dropped 6 bases and J dropped 2; count of bases not matched to a gene: 6. The germline CDR1 and CDR2 sequences are LNHDA and SQIVND (reference sequence).

V usage is TRBV13 and J usage is TRBJ2-1, with 7 bases that match TRBD1. The CDR3 is made up of 19 amino acids. The V gene's germline CDR1 is PRHDT and CDR2 FYEKMQ (reference sequence). Losses at the gene ends were 5 bases for V and 1 base for J; bases not matched to a gene: 17. CDR3 region: CASSPDPGTDLESYNEQFF. The DNA for the CDR3 is TGTGCCAGCAGCCCCGACCCCGGGACAGACCTCGAATCCTACAATGAGCAGTTCTTC.

V and J are TRBV7-9 and TRBJ2-2; 9 bases map to TRBD1. The CDR3 length is 16 residues. Looked up from germline, CDR1 is SEHNR and CDR2 is FQNEAQ (reference sequence). Trimming cost V 4 bases and J 1 base; bases outside gene matches: 4. CDR3 region: CASSSGTGRNTGELFF. The DNA of the CDR3 is TGTGCCAGCAGCTCCGGGACAGGGCGGAACACCGGGGAGCTGTTTTTT.

The rearrangement joins TRBV11-2 to TRBJ1-4; tentatively, D is TRBD1 (5 bases). The CDR3 sequence is 15 residues long. V was pared by 6 bases and J by 8 bases, with 19 bases between. Germline assignment: CDR1 SGHAT and CDR2 FQNNGV. In nucleotides, the CDR3 is TGTGCCAGCAGGGGAATCGACAGACGTCGGGAAAAACTGTTTTTT. As protein: CASRGIDRRREKLFF.

The genes are TRBV5-4 and TRBJ2-1; 10 nucleotides line up with TRBD2. V was clipped by 2 bases and J by 8 bases; unmatched bases: 4. This CDR3 comprises 14 residues. Germline V CDR1 and CDR2: SGHNT, YYREEE (reference sequence). The CDR3: CASSFRLAGDEQFF. CDR3 nucleotide sequence: TGTGCCAGCAGCTTTAGGCTAGCGGGGGATGAGCAGTTCTTC.

The gene calls are TRBV7-8 and TRBJ1-1, with 7 bases lining up with TRBD1. There are 11 residues in the CDR3. Germline loops: CDR1 SGHVS, CDR2 FQNEAQ. The V gene end was trimmed by 3 bases and the J gene end by 12 bases; junction bases not matched to a gene: 4. This chain's CDR3 is CASSFNRGTFF. The CDR3 DNA reads TGTGCCAGCAGCTTTAACAGGGGAACTTTCTTT.

V usage is TRBV27 and J usage is TRBJ1-6; D possibly corresponds to TRBD1 (6 bases). The CDR3 runs 14 residues. Looked up from germline, CDR1 is MNHEY and CDR2 is SMNVEV (reference sequence). V lost 3 bases and J 7 bases, leaving 10 bases between the germline ends. CDR3 amino acids: CASSFWTENSPLHF. In nucleotides, the CDR3 is TGTGCCAGCAGTTTCTGGACAGAGAATTCACCCCTCCACTTT.

The V gene is TRBV11-3, the J gene TRBJ2-7, with TRBD2 matching over 8 bases. V shed 4 bases, J shed 3 bases, and the junction held 8 bases outside the gene matches. Germline assignment: CDR1 SGHNT and CDR2 YENEEA. The CDR3 runs to 15 residues. The CDR3 loop is CASSSLRLAGYEQYF. DNA for the CDR3: TGTGCCAGCAGCTCCCTGCGGCTAGCGGGCTACGAGCAGTACTTC.